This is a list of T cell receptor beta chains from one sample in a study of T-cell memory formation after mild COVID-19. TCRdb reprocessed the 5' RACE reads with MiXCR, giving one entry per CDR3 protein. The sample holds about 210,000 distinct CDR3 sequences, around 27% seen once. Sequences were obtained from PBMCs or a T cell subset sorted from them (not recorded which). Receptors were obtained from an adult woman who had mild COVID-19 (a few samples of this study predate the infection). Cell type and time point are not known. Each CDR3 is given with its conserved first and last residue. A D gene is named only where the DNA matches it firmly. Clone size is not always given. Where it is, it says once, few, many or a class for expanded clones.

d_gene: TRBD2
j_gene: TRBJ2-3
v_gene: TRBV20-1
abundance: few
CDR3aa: CSARQREGHPSTDTQYF
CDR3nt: TGCAGTGCTCGCCAGCGGGAGGGCCACCCTAGCACAGATACGCAGTATTTT

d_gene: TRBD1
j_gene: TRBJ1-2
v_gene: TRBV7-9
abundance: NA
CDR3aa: CASIPQGAGDYGYTF
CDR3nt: TGTGCCAGCATCCCCCAGGGGGCAGGGGACTATGGCTACACCTTC

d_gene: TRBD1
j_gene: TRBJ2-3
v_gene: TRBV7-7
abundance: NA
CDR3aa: CASSPGQGLDTQYF
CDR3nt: TGTGCCAGCAGCCCGGGACAGGGTCTAGATACGCAGTATTTT

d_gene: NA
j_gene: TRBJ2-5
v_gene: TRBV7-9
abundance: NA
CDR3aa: CASSPFGFREGAETQYF
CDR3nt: TGTGCCAGCAGCCCTTTTGGGTTCCGTGAAGGCGCAGAGACCCAGTACTTC

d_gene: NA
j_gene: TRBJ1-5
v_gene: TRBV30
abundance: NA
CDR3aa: CAWSPTGNSNQPQHF
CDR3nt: TGTGCCTGGAGTCCCACAGGGAATAGCAATCAGCCCCAGCATTTT

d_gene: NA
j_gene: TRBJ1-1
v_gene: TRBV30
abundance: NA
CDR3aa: CAWSGGVGTEAFF
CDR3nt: TGTGCCTGGAGTGGAGGGGTTGGCACTGAAGCTTTCTTT

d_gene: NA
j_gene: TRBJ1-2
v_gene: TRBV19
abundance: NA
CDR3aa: CASSIDAGLGGYTF
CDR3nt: TGTGCCAGTAGTATCGACGCAGGGTTGGGCGGCTACACCTTC

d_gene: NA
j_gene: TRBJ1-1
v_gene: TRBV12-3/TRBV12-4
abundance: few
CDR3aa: CASSFAGVNTEAFF
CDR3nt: TGTGCCAGCAGTTTCGCAGGGGTGAACACTGAAGCTTTCTTT

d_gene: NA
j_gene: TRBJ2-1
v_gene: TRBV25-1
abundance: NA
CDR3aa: CASSVIGYEQFF
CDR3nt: TGTGCCAGCAGTGTGATAGGGTATGAGCAGTTCTTC

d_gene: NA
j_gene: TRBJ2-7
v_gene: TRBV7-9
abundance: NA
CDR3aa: CASCSGQSYEQYF
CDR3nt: TGTGCCAGCTGCTCTGGGCAGTCCTACGAGCAGTACTTC